This entry features one T cell receptor beta chain sequence. Its matching antigen is unknown. This sample is drawn from a study of cytomegalovirus exposure and HLA in healthy donors. Across the study: The early release's HLA-typed donors yielded 70 million to 85 million unique TCRs. Within the Caucasian-associated ancestry cluster were around 80% of the roughly 380 genotyped donors.

The PCR was carried out with 60 Vbeta primers and 13 Jbeta primers. Repertoires were generated with immunoSEQ multiplex PCR, while TCRdb's copy carries only in-frame clones and drops some. Found here are about 160,000 clones, 65% to 85% of them singletons; the top ten hold around 7%. Trimming removed 10 bases at V and 3 bases at J, with 15 bases between. Germline V gene sequence: CDR1 ENHRY, CDR2 SYGVKD. This CDR3 is 14 amino acids long. Findings and caveats of the study: Later analysis identified a missense DCLRE1C variant that was linked to TCR beta V- and J-gene trimming. Associated with cytomegalovirus, according to the listing, were 170 or so TCR beta chains.

This chain joins TRBV10-3 and TRBJ2-2; D unclear. This receptor was identified in a middle-aged man in good health and CMV-seropositive. Sequences were obtained from PBMCs. CDR3 in amino acids: CATDLGLDTGELFF. The CDR3 coding sequence is TGTGCCACCGATCTCGGGTTGGACACCGGGGAGCTGTTTTTT.